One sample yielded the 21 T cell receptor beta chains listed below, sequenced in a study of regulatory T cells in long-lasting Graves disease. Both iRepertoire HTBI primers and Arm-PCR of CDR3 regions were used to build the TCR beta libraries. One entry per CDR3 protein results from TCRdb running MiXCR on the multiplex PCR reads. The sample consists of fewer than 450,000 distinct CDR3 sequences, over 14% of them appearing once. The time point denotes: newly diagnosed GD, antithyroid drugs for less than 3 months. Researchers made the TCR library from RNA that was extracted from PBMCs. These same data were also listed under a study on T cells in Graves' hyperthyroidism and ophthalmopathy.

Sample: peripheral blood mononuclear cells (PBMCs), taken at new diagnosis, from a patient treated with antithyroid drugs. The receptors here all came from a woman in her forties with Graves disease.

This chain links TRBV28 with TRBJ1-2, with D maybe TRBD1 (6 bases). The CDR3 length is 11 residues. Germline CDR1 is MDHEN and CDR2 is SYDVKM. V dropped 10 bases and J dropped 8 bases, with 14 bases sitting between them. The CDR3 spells CAITGLWGYTF. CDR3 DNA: TGTGCCATTACAGGGCTTTGGGGCTACACCTTC.

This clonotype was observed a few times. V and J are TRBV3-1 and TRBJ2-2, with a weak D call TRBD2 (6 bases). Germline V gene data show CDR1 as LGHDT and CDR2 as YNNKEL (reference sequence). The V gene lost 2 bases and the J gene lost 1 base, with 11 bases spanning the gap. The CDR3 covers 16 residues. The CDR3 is CASSQSPGENTGELFF. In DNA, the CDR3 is TGTGCCAGCAGCCAAAGTCCGGGAGAGAACACCGGGGAGCTGTTTTTT.

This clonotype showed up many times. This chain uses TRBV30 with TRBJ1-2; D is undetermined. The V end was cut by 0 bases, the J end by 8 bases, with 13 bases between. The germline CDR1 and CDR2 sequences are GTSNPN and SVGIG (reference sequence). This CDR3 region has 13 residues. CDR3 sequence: CAWSVYDTGGYTF. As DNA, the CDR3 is TGTGCCTGGAGTGTATATGACACGGGGGGCTACACCTTC.

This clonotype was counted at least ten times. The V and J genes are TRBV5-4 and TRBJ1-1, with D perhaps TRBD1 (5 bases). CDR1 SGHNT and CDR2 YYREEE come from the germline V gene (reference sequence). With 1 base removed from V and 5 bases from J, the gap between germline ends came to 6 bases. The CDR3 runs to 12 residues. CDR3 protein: CASSLRGTEAFF. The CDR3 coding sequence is TGTGCCAGCAGCTTGCGGGGGACTGAAGCTTTCTTT.

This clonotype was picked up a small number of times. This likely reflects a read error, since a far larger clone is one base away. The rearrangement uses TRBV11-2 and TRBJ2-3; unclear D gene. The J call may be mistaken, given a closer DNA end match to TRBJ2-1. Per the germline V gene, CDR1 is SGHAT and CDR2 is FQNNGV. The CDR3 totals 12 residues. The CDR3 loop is CASASSYSEQFF. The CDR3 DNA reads TGTGCCAGCGCATCCTCCTACAGTGAGCAGTTCTTC.

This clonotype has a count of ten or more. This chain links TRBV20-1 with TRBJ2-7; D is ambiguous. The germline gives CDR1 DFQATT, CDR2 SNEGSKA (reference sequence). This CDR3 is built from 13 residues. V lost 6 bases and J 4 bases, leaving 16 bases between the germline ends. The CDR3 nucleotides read TGCAGTGCCCCCGGCGGTGATGGGTACGAGCAGTACTTC. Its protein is CSAPGGDGYEQYF.

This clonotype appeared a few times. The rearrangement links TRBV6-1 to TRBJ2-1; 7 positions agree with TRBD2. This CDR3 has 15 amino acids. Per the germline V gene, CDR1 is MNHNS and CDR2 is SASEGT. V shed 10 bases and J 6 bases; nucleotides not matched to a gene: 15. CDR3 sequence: CATSTWEGPSNEQFF. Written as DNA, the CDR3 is TGTGCCACCTCTACCTGGGAGGGCCCGTCCAATGAGCAGTTCTTC.

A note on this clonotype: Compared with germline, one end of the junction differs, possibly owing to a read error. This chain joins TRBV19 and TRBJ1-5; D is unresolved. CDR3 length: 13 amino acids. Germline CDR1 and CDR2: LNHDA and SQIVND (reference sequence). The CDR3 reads CASSIGVRQPQHF. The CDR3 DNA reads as TGTGCCAGTAGTATCGGGGTGCGGCAGCCCCAGCACTTT.

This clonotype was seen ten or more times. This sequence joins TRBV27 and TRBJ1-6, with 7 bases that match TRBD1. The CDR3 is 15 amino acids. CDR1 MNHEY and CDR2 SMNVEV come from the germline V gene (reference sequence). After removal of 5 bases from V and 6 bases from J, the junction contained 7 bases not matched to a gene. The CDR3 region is CASSPQGQTNSPLHF. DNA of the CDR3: TGTGCCAGCAGTCCTCAGGGACAGACTAATTCACCCCTCCACTTT.

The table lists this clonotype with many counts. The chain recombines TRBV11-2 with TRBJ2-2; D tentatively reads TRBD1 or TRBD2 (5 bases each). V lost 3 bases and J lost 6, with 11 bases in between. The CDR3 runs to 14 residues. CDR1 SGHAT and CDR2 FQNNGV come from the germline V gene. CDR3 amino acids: CASSFGGTAGELFF. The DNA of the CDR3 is TGTGCCAGCAGCTTTGGGGGAACGGCCGGGGAGCTGTTTTTT.

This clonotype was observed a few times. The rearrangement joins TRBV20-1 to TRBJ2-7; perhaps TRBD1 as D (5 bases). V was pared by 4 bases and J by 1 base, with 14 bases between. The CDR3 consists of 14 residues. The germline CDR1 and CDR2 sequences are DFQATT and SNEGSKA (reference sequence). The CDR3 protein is CSATYYQGSYEQYF. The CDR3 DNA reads TGCAGTGCTACCTACTATCAGGGTTCCTACGAGCAGTACTTC.

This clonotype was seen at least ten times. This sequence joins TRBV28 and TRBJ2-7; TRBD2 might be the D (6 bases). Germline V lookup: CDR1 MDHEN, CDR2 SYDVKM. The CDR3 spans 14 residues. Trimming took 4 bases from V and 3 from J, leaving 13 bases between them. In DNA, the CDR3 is TGTGCCAGCAGTTCACATGGGACTCTCTACGAGCAGTACTTC. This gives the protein CASSSHGTLYEQYF.

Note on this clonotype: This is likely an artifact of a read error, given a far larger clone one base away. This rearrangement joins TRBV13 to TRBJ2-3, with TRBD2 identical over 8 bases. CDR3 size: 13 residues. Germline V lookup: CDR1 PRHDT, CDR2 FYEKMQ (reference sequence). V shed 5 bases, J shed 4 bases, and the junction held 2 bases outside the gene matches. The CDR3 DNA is TGTGCCAGCAGCCGGACTAGCTCAGATACGCAGTATTTT. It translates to CASSRTSSDTQYF.

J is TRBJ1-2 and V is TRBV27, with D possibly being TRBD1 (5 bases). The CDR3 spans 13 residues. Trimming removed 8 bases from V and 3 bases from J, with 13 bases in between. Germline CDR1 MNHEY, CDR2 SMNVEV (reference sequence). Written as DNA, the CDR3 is TGTGCCAGCGGGGGGGGGGAGGACTATGGCTACACCTTC. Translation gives CASGGGEDYGYTF.

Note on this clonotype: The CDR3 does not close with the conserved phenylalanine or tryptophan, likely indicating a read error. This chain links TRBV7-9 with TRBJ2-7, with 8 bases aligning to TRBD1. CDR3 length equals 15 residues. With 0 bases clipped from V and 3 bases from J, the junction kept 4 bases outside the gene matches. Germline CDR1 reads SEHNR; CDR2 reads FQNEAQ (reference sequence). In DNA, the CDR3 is TGTGCCAGCAGCTTAGCGCGCAGGGGGCTCTACGAGCAGTACTGC. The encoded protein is CASSLARRGLYEQYC.

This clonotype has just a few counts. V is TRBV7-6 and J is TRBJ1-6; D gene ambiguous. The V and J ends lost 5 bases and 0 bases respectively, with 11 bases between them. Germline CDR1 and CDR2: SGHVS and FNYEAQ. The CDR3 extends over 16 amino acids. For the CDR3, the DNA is TGTGCCAGCAGCGATGCCCAACGCTCCTATAATTCACCCCTCCACTTT. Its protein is CASSDAQRSYNSPLHF.

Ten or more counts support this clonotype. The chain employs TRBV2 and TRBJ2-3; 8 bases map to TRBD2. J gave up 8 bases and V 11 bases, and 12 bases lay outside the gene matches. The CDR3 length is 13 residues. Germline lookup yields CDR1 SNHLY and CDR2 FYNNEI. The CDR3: CAVPSGPGITQYF. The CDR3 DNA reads TGTGCCGTGCCTAGCGGGCCAGGGATTACGCAGTATTTT.

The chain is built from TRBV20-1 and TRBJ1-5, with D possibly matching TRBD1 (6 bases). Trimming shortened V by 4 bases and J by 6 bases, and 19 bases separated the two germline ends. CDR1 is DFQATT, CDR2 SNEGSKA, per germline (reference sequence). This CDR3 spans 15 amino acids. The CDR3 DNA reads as TGCAGTGCTAAAATAACAACAGGGTTGAGTCAGCCCCAGCATTTT. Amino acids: CSAKITTGLSQPQHF.

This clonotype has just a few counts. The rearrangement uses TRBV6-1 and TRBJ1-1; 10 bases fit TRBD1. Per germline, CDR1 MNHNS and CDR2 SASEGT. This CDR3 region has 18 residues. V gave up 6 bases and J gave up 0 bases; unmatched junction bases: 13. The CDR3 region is CASSAGHRDRGLNTEAFF. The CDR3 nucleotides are TGTGCCAGCAGCGCGGGGCACCGGGACAGGGGCCTGAACACTGAAGCTTTCTTT.

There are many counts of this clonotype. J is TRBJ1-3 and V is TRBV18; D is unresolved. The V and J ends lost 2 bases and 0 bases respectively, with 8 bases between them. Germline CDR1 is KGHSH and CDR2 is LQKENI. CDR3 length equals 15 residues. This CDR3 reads CASSPVEGSGNTIYF. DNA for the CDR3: TGTGCCAGCTCACCAGTTGAAGGCTCTGGAAACACCATATATTTT.

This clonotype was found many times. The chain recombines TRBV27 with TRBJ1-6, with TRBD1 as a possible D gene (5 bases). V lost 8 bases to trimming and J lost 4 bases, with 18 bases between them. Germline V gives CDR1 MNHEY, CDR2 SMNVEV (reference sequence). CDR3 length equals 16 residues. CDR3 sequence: CASGTGPGTYNSPLHF. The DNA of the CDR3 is TGTGCCAGCGGCACAGGCCCGGGAACGTATAATTCACCCCTCCACTTT.